What follows describes a single TCR beta chain. The CDR3 runs to 14 residues. V lost 0 bases and J 7 bases, leaving 11 bases between the germline ends. Germline lookup yields CDR1 SGHRS and CDR2 YFSETQ. The data originate from a study of T-cell memory formation after mild COVID-19. In TCRdb, the 5' RACE reads were re-called with MiXCR into one record per CDR3 protein. The sample contains 250,000 to 400,000 distinct CDR3 sequences, 14% of which appear only once. Sequencing was performed on PBMCs or a T cell subset sorted from them (not recorded which). The origin of this receptor is a young man who had mild COVID-19 (a few samples of this study predate the infection). Cell type and time point are not known. This chain uses TRBV5-1 with TRBJ1-5, with unresolved D. The CDR3 spells CASSLEGLDQPQHF. The CDR3 DNA reads as TGCGCCAGCAGCTTGGAAGGGCTCGACCAGCCCCAGCATTTT.